This T cell receptor beta chain is from a study of shared clonotypes between healthy human individuals. Study outcomes and limitations: Clonotypes shared by all four sorted-subset donors had higher generation probabilities than non-shared clonotypes. Clonotypes that were shared across a few donors made up around 5% of naive CD4 clonotypes. Naive subsets tended to show greater estimated richness than memory subsets.

Regarding this clone: Its antigen remains unknown.

Original data processing: Filtering differed, since immunoSEQ gave only junction sequences and no quality scores. Some clones are missing from TCRdb's copy, which holds only in-frame ones; the method was immunoSEQ multiplex PCR. That table gives V, J and clone size, and the DNA gave D and trimming. The sample includes around 690,000 clones, less than 95% seen only once; the top ten take about 34%. This TCR derives from a man aged 18-30 years in good health. Some clones in this sample may be carry-over from other donors' samples. Material: memory CD8+ T cells from PBMCs. Subset in this sample: CD45RO+ cells pooled with CCR7-negative TemRA cells.

The CDR3 here is CASSYFPGGGTEAFF. In DNA form, the CDR3 reads TGTGCCAGCAGTTACTTTCCGGGGGGGGGCACTGAAGCTTTCTTT. The rearrangement links TRBV6-6 to TRBJ1-1; D may be TRBD1 (5 bases). CDR1 MNHNY and CDR2 SVGAGI come from the germline V gene (reference sequence). The CDR3 runs 15 residues. V lost 1 base, J lost 4 bases, and 13 bases lay in between.